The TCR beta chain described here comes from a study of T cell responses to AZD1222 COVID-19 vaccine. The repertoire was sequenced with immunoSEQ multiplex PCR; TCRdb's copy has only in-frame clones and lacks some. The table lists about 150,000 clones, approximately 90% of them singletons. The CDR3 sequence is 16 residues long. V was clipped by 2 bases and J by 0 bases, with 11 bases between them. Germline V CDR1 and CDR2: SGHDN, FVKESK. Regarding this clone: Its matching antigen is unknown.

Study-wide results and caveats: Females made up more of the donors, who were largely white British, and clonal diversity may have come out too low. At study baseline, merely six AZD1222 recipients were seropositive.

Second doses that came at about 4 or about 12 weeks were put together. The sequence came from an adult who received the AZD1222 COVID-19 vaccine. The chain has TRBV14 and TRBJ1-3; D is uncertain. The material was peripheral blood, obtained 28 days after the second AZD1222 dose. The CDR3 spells CASSQFLPDSGNTIYF. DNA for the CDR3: TGTGCCAGCAGCCAATTTCTCCCCGACTCTGGAAACACCATATATTTT.